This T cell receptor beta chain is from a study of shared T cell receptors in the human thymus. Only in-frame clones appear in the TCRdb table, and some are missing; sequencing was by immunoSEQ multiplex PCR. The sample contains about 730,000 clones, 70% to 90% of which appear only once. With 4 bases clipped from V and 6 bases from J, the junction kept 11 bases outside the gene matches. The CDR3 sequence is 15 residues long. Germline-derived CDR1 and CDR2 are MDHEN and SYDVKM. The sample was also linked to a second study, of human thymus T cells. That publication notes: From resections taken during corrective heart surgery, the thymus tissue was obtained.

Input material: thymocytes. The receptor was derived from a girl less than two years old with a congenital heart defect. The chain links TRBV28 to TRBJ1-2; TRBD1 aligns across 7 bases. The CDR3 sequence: CASSSDRVYPDGYTF. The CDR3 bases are TGTGCCAGCAGTTCCGACAGGGTTTACCCCGATGGCTACACCTTC.